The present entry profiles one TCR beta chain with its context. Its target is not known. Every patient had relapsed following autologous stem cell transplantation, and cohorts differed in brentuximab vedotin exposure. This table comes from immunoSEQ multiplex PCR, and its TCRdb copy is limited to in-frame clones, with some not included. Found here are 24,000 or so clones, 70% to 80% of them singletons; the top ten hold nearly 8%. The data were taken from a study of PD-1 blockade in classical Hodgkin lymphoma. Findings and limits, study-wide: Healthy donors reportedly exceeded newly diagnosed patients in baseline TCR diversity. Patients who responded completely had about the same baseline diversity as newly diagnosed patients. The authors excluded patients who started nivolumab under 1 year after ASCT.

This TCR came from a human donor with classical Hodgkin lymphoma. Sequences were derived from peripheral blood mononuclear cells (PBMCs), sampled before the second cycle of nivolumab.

CDR3 amino acids: CASSQALAGGTETQYF. The CDR3 bases are TGCGCCAGCAGCCAAGCTCTAGCGGGAGGGACCGAGACCCAGTACTTC. The chain recombines TRBV4-1 with TRBJ2-5, with 12 nucleotides matching TRBD2. There are 16 residues in the CDR3. V gave up 1 base and J gave up 5 bases; unmatched junction bases: 5. Germline V CDR1 and CDR2: MGHRA, YSYEKL.